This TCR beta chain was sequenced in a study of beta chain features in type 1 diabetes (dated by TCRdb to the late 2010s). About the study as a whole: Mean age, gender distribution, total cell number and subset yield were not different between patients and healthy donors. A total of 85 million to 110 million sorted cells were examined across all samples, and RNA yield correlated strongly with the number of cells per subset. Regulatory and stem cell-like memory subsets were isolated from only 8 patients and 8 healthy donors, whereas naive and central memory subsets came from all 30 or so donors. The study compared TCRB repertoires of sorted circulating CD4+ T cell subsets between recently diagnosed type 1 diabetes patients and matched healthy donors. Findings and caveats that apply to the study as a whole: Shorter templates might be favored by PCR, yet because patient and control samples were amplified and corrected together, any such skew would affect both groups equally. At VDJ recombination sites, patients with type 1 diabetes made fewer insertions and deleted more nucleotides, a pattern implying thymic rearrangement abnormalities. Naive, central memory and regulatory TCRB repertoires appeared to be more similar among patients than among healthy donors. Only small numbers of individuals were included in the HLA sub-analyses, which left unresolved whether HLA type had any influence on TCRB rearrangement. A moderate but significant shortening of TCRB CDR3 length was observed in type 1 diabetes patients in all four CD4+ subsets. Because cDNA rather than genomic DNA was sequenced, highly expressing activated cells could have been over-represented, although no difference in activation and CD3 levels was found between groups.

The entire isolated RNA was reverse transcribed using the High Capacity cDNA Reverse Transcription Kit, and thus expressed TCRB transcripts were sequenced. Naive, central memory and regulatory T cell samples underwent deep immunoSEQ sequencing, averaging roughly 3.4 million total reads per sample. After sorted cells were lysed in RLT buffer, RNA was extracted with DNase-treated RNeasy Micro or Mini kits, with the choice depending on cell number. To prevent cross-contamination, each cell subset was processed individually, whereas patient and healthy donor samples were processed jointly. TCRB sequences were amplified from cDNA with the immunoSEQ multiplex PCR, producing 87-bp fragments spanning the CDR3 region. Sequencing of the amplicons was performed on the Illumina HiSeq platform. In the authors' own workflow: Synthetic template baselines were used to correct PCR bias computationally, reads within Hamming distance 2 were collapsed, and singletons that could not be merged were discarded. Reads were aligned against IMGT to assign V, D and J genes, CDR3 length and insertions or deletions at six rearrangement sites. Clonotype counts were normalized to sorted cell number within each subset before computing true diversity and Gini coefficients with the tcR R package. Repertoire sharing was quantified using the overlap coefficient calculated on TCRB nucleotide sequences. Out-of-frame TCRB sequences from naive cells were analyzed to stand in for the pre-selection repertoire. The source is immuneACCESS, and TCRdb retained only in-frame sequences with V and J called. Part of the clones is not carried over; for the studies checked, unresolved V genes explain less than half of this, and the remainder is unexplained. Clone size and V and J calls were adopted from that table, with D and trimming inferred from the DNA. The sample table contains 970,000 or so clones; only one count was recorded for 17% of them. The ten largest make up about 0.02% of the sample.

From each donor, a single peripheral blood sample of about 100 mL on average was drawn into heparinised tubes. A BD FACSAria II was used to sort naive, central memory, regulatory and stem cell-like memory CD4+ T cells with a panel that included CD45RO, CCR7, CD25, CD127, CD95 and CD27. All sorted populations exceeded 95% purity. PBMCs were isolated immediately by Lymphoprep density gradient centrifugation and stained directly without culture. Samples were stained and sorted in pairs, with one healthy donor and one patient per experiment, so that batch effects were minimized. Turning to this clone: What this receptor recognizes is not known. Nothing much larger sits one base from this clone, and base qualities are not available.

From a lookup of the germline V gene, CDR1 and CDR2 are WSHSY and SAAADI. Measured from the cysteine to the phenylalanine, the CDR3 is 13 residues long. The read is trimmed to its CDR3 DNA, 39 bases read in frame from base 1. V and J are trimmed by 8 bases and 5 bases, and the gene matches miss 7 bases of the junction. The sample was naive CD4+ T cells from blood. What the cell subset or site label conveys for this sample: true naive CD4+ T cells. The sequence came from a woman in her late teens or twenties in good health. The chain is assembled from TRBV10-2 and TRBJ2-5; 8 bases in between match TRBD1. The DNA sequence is TGCGCCAGCCTAGACAGGGGTGGGGAGACCCAGTACTTC. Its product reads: CASLDRGGETQYF.